The 18 T cell receptor beta chains presented below share a single source sample, sequenced in a study of shared clonotypes between healthy human individuals. Naive CD8 populations comprised CD45RO-negative cells positively selected for CCR7, excluding terminally differentiated effector memory CD45RA+ cells. Only in-frame clones appear in the TCRdb table, and some are missing; sequencing was by immunoSEQ multiplex PCR. The repertoire has roughly 2 million clones, about 95% of them found once; the top ten carry about 1.1%. Material for sequencing was naive CD8+ T cells sorted from blood. The receptors stem from a man aged 18 to 30 in good health.

The chain has TRBV5-1 and TRBJ2-7; 8 bases map to TRBD1. The CDR3 runs 16 residues. Germline CDR1 and CDR2: SGHRS and YFSETQ. Trimming at V came to 0 bases and at J to 0 bases, leaving 5 bases not matched to a gene. CDR3 residues: CASSLVAGGASYEQYF. CDR3 coding DNA: TGCGCCAGCAGCTTGGTAGCAGGGGGCGCCTCCTACGAGCAGTACTTC.

The chain recombines TRBV30 with TRBJ2-3, with D possibly being TRBD1 or TRBD2 (5 bases each). The CDR3 extends over 16 amino acids. The V gene's germline CDR1 is GTSNPN and CDR2 SVGIG (reference sequence). The V end was cut by 2 bases, the J end by 0 bases, with 15 bases between. CDR3 nucleotide sequence: TGTGCCTGGAGTTCGAGGGGTCTAGCTAGCACAGATACGCAGTATTTT. This gives the protein CAWSSRGLASTDTQYF.

This clone was counted a single time. This chain uses TRBV4-1 with TRBJ2-3, with D unresolved. V lost 1 base to trimming and J lost 0 bases, with 5 bases between them. This CDR3 comprises 14 residues. CDR1 is MGHRA, CDR2 YSYEKL, per germline. The chain's CDR3 is CASSQGLSTDTQYF. The CDR3 DNA is TGCGCCAGCAGCCAAGGGCTTAGCACAGATACGCAGTATTTT.

Concerning this clone itself: The sample carries other DNA sequences with the same CDR3. The rearrangement uses TRBV6-6 and TRBJ1-2; D call uncertain. The V and J ends lost 2 bases and 5 bases respectively, with 9 bases between them. The germline CDR1 and CDR2 sequences are MNHNY and SVGAGI (reference sequence). The CDR3 spans 13 residues. The CDR3 here is CASSYLADYGYTF. The DNA of the CDR3 is TGTGCCAGCAGTTACCTAGCAGATTATGGCTACACCTTC.

This chain joins TRBV27 and TRBJ1-5, with 7 bases matching TRBD1. With V trimmed by 4 bases and J by 3 bases, 6 bases remained unmatched. Germline CDR1 reads MNHEY; CDR2 reads SMNVEV (reference sequence). This CDR3 has 15 residues. CDR3 sequence: CASSSLTGPNQPQHF. In DNA form, the CDR3 reads TGTGCCAGCAGTTCCTTGACAGGGCCCAATCAGCCCCAGCATTTT.

The CDR3 here is CASSEGSVKETQYF. The CDR3 DNA is TGTGCCAGCAGTGAGGGATCAGTGAAAGAGACCCAGTACTTC. The chain combines TRBV25-1 with TRBJ2-5; no firm D call. V was cut by 3 bases and J by 3 bases, with 11 bases left in between. CDR3 length: 14 residues. The germline V gene encodes CDR1 MGHDK and CDR2 SYGVNS.

The V call is TRBV7-2, the J call TRBJ1-1; TRBD1 matches 8 bases. The germline gives CDR1 SGHTA, CDR2 FQGNSA. The junction had 5 bases not matched to a gene; V was cut back by 1 base and J by 7 bases. This CDR3 has 14 residues. Written as DNA, the CDR3 is TGTGCCAGCAGCTTAGAATTAGACAGGGGTGAAGCTTTCTTT. Its protein product is CASSLELDRGEAFF.

This chain links TRBV5-6 with TRBJ2-1, with TRBD1 matching over 7 bases. The CDR3 covers 14 residues. V dropped 2 bases and J dropped 8; count of bases not matched to a gene: 7. Germline assignment: CDR1 SGHDT and CDR2 YYEEEE. The CDR3 nucleotides are TGTGCCAGCAGCTTCGCGACAGGGATCTATGAGCAGTTCTTC. It encodes CASSFATGIYEQFF.

The table lists this clone with a count of one. The gene calls are TRBV7-2 and TRBJ1-5; perhaps TRBD1 as D (6 bases). CDR3 length equals 15 residues. The V end was cut by 4 bases, the J end by 7 bases, with 17 bases between. CDR1 SGHTA and CDR2 FQGNSA come from the germline V gene. The CDR3 here is CASSWDGTFGQPQHF. As DNA, the CDR3 is TGTGCCAGCAGCTGGGACGGGACATTCGGCCAGCCCCAGCATTTT.

V is TRBV9 and J is TRBJ1-2; D is uncertain. Germline V gene lookup returns CDR1 SGDLS and CDR2 YYNGEE. Deletions cut 3 bases from V and 4 bases from J, with 16 bases between. The CDR3 spans 15 residues. The CDR3 sequence is CASSDEGGTSYGYTF. CDR3 in DNA: TGTGCCAGCAGCGATGAGGGCGGAACGTCCTATGGCTACACCTTC.

This clone was recorded a few times. The chain couples TRBV4-1 to TRBJ1-3; 10 nucleotides match TRBD1. The CDR3 is made up of 15 amino acids. The V gene end was trimmed by 4 bases and the J gene end by 3 bases; junction bases not matched to a gene: 3. CDR1 and CDR2 (germline): MGHRA, YSYEKL. The CDR3 DNA sequence: TGCGCCAGCAGCCCGACAGGGGGCCATGGAAACACCATATATTTT. It encodes CASSPTGGHGNTIYF.

The DNA for the CDR3 is TGTGCCAGCAGTTACCCTATACTAGCGGGAGGCCCTTACAATGAGCAGTTCTTC. It specifies CASSYPILAGGPYNEQFF. The chain links TRBV6-7 to TRBJ2-1, with TRBD2 identical over 12 bases. TRBV6-7 is sorted into the ORF group, with uncertain function. The V segment lost 2 bases and the J segment 4 bases; nucleotides outside the gene matches: 9. This CDR3 comprises 18 residues.

This chain links TRBV13 with TRBJ2-2, with 9 bases aligning to TRBD1. The CDR3 totals 15 residues. Losses at the gene ends were 5 bases for V and 7 bases for J; bases not matched to a gene: 8. Germline CDR1 and CDR2: PRHDT and FYEKMQ (reference sequence). The CDR3 DNA is TGTGCCAGCAGCGGTCGGGACAGGGAGGACGGGGAGCTGTTTTTT. Its protein is CASSGRDREDGELFF.

This chain connects TRBV4-3 to TRBJ2-3; D is unclear. CDR1 and CDR2 from the germline V gene are LGHNA and YSLEER. This CDR3 region has 16 residues. Trimming took 0 bases from V and 1 from J, leaving 11 bases between them. The CDR3 sequence: CASSQDNRARTDTQYF. DNA of the CDR3: TGCGCCAGCAGCCAAGATAACCGGGCCCGCACAGATACGCAGTATTTT.

This sequence joins TRBV7-8 and TRBJ1-1; 9 bases fit TRBD1. In germline, CDR1 is SGHVS, CDR2 FQNEAQ. Losses at the gene ends were 2 bases for V and 5 bases for J; bases not matched to a gene: 6. This CDR3 has 15 residues. The CDR3 DNA reads TGTGCCAGCAGCTTATACAGGGGGCCGGGGACTGAAGCTTTCTTT. Translated: CASSLYRGPGTEAFF. Filled out from reference TRBV7-8 and TRBJ1-1, the complete variable domain reads GAGVSQSPRYKVAKRGQDVALRCDPISGHVSLFWYQQALGQGPEFLTYFQNEAQLDKSGLPSDRFFAERPEGSVSTLKIQRTQQEDSAVYLCASSLYRGPGTEAFFGQGTRLTVV.

This clone has only one observation. V is TRBV4-1 and J is TRBJ1-1; D gene uncertain. Trimming shortened V by 0 bases and J by 7 bases, and 15 bases separated the two germline ends. Germline values: CDR1 MGHRA, CDR2 YSYEKL. The CDR3 totals 15 residues. The CDR3 coding sequence is TGCGCCAGCAGCCAAGACCGAGATAATGGAGGTGAAGCTTTCTTT. Translating it yields CASSQDRDNGGEAFF.

The chain recombines TRBV5-6 with TRBJ2-7; D perhaps matches TRBD2 (6 bases). Germline lookup yields CDR1 SGHDT and CDR2 YYEEEE. V gave up 4 bases and J gave up 5 bases, with 16 bases separating them. The CDR3 runs to 14 residues. The CDR3 DNA follows: TGTGCCAGCAGCCTTCTGGAGGGTAGCGACGAGCAGTACTTC. Amino acid sequence: CASSLLEGSDEQYF.

The chain carries TRBV6-5 and TRBJ1-1; 7 bases map to TRBD1. Germline lookup yields CDR1 MNHEY and CDR2 SVGAGI. V lost 5 bases, J lost 6 bases, and 9 bases stayed unmatched. The CDR3 extends over 14 amino acids. The CDR3 sequence is CASSIQQGSPEAFF. The CDR3 nucleotides are TGTGCCAGCAGTATTCAACAGGGGAGCCCTGAAGCTTTCTTT.